The 13 T cell receptor beta chains below were found in one sample sequenced in a study of T cell responses to AZD1222 COVID-19 vaccine. Only in-frame clones appear in the TCRdb table, and some are missing; sequencing was by immunoSEQ multiplex PCR. The sample lists about 110,000 clones; around nine tenths were seen once. Material: peripheral blood, obtained 28 days after the second AZD1222 dose. The receptors here all came from an adult who received the AZD1222 COVID-19 vaccine.

The CDR3 DNA sequence: TGTGCCAGCAGCTTAACAACGGCGGGGGCCTCCACCGGGGAGCTGTTTTTT. It translates to CASSLTTAGASTGELFF. V is TRBV7-3 and J is TRBJ2-2; possibly TRBD2 for D (7 bases). Per germline, CDR1 SGHTA and CDR2 FQGTGA. CDR3 length: 17 residues. Trimming removed 0 bases at V and 4 bases at J, with 15 bases between.

The gene calls are TRBV7-3 and TRBJ1-6; 8 bases map to TRBD1. This CDR3 comprises 14 residues. The V and J ends lost 3 bases and 10 bases, in that order; junction bases with no gene match: 5. The germline gives CDR1 SGHTA, CDR2 FQGTGA. CDR3 protein: CASSLTGVGSPLHF. CDR3 in DNA: TGTGCCAGCAGCTTGACAGGGGTCGGGTCACCCCTCCACTTT.

The rearrangement joins TRBV25-1 to TRBJ1-5; D is uncertain. With 0 bases removed from V and 0 bases from J, the gap between germline ends came to 12 bases. Per the germline V gene, CDR1 is MGHDK and CDR2 is SYGVNS. This CDR3 comprises 17 residues. DNA of the CDR3: TGTGCCAGCAGTGAATATGTGCGCAACCTTAGCAATCAGCCCCAGCATTTT. Its translation is CASSEYVRNLSNQPQHF.

The gene calls are TRBV9 and TRBJ1-3; no clear D. V was cut by 6 bases and J by 0 bases, with 10 bases left in between. CDR1 and CDR2 from the germline V gene are SGDLS and YYNGEE. The CDR3 is 14 amino acids. The CDR3 protein is CASTRLSSGNTIYF. CDR3 coding DNA: TGTGCCAGCACCCGCCTCAGCTCTGGAAACACCATATATTTT.

This clone was counted a few times. V is TRBV29-1 and J is TRBJ1-2; D uncertain. This CDR3 has 15 residues. V dropped 2 bases and J dropped 4 bases, with 17 bases sitting between them. Germline CDR1 reads SQVTM; CDR2 reads ANQGSEA. As DNA, the CDR3 is TGCAGCGTTGAATACACCTCCGGGCCACTCTATGGCTACACCTTC. Encoded protein: CSVEYTSGPLYGYTF.

This chain connects TRBV9 to TRBJ2-5; D may be TRBD2 (5 bases). V lost 3 bases and J 6 bases, leaving 9 bases between the germline ends. The CDR3 runs to 12 residues. Germline lookup yields CDR1 SGDLS and CDR2 YYNGEE. CDR3 in DNA: TGTGCCAGCAGCGCTAGCCAGCAGACCCAGTACTTC. Encoded protein: CASSASQQTQYF.

A word on this clone: A junction end diverges from the germline sequence, so it may reflect a read error. The gene calls are TRBV7-7 and TRBJ2-3; 7 bases are shared with TRBD1. The length of the CDR3 is 14 residues. Germline CDR1 and CDR2: SSHAT and FNYEAQ (reference sequence). DNA of the CDR3: TGTGCTAGCAGCCCCGGGACAGCCACAGATACGCAGTATTTT. This encodes CASSPGTATDTQYF.

The V gene is TRBV7-2, the J gene TRBJ1-6, with 10 bases lining up with TRBD1. The CDR3 consists of 16 residues. V shed 1 base and J 10 bases; nucleotides not matched to a gene: 7. The germline gives CDR1 SGHTA, CDR2 FQGNSA. CDR3 amino acids: CASSLEGTGVRSPLHF. The CDR3 bases are TGTGCCAGCAGCTTAGAGGGGACAGGGGTTCGGTCACCCCTCCACTTT.

The V call is TRBV12-5, the J call TRBJ1-2, with D unclear. Trimming took off 1 base at V and 3 bases at J, with 12 bases between the two ends. Germline CDR1 and CDR2: LGHNT and FRNRAP. The CDR3 is 15 residues long. DNA for the CDR3: TGTGCTAGTGGTTTGGGGAACAAGCTCCACTATGGCTACACCTTC. Its translation: CASGLGNKLHYGYTF.

The chain recombines TRBV7-2 with TRBJ2-7; either TRBD1 or TRBD2 may fit D (5 bases each). CDR3 length: 14 amino acids. Germline loops: CDR1 SGHTA, CDR2 FQGNSA. V shed 1 base and J shed 5 bases, with 12 bases lying between them. CDR3 coding DNA: TGTGCCAGCAGCTTAGGGGGGAGAGCCAACGAGCAGTACTTC. The encoded protein is CASSLGGRANEQYF.

This chain uses TRBV6-5 with TRBJ2-1, with D possibly matching TRBD1 (5 bases). The CDR3 extends over 13 amino acids. Trimming left V 2 bases short and J 14 bases short, with 16 bases between. Germline values: CDR1 MNHEY, CDR2 SVGAGI. CDR3 protein: CASSYNSQGGEFF. CDR3 DNA sequence: TGTGCCAGCAGTTACAACTCCCAGGGTGGGGAGTTCTTC.

Only one count was recorded for this clone. The chain links TRBV2 to TRBJ2-1; TRBD2 matches at 11 bases. Germline V CDR1 and CDR2: SNHLY, FYNNEI. Losses at the gene ends were 6 bases for V and 6 bases for J; bases not matched to a gene: 4. This CDR3 comprises 14 residues. DNA for the CDR3: TGTGCCAGCAGATTAGCGGGGGGGCCCAATGAGCAGTTCTTC. This codes for CASRLAGGPNEQFF.

The rearrangement uses TRBV29-1 and TRBJ1-2; 9 positions agree with TRBD1. The CDR3 is 11 residues long. Germline V gene data show CDR1 as SQVTM and CDR2 as ANQGSEA. J was trimmed by 8 bases and V by 6 bases; bases with no gene match: 4. CDR3 amino acids: CSVHRGLGYTF. The CDR3 DNA reads as TGCAGCGTGCACAGGGGGCTCGGCTACACCTTC.